This TCR beta chain was found in a study of neurological immune-mediated disorders. V shed 0 bases and J shed 0 bases, with 6 bases lying between them. CDR3 length: 15 residues. The V gene's germline CDR1 is MGHRA and CDR2 YSYEKL. This clonotype showed up many times. TCRdb re-analysed the 5' RACE reads in MiXCR, keeping a single row per CDR3 protein. Of roughly 49,000 distinct CDR3 sequences listed, about 12% are singletons. Described time point: longitudinal time-point 3. The genes are TRBV4-1 and TRBJ1-5, with D unresolved. The TCR originated in a male donor with HTLV-1-associated myelopathy (HAM/TSP). Input material: PBMCs. The CDR3 DNA reads TGCGCCAGCAGCCAAGAACAGCATAGCAATCAGCCCCAGCATTTT. This sequence encodes CASSQEQHSNQPQHF.